This TCR beta chain was found in a study of shared clonotypes between healthy human individuals. Naive CD8 populations comprised CD45RO-negative cells positively selected for CCR7, excluding terminally differentiated effector memory CD45RA+ cells. Sequencing was performed with immunoSEQ multiplex PCR; in TCRdb, only in-frame clones are kept and a portion is missing. The table lists hundreds of thousands of clones, approximately 95% of them singletons, with over 0.095% in the top ten. To note about this clone: Antigen: not known.

Study findings and constraints: Sampling covered nothing but blood. Tissue TCR repertoires likely differ from those found in blood. Limited genetic and exposure-history diversity came from having few donors.

J gave up 5 bases and V 6 bases, and 7 bases lay outside the gene matches. The length of the CDR3 is 14 residues. From germline, CDR1 is SEHNR and CDR2 FQNEAQ (reference sequence). Material for sequencing was naive CD8+ T cells sorted from blood. The chain carries TRBV7-9 and TRBJ2-7; 10 bases agree with TRBD1. This TCR was recovered from a woman between 25 and 40 years old in good health. CDR3: CASSKPGQGNEQYF. The CDR3 DNA reads as TGTGCCAGCAGTAAGCCGGGACAGGGGAACGAGCAGTACTTC. Filled out from reference TRBV7-9 and TRBJ2-7, the complete variable domain reads DTGVSQNPRHKITKRGQNVTFRCDPISEHNRLYWYRQTLGQGPEFLTYFQNEAQLEKSRLLSDRFSAERPKGSFSTLEIQRTEQGDSAMYLCASSKPGQGNEQYFGPGTRLTVT.